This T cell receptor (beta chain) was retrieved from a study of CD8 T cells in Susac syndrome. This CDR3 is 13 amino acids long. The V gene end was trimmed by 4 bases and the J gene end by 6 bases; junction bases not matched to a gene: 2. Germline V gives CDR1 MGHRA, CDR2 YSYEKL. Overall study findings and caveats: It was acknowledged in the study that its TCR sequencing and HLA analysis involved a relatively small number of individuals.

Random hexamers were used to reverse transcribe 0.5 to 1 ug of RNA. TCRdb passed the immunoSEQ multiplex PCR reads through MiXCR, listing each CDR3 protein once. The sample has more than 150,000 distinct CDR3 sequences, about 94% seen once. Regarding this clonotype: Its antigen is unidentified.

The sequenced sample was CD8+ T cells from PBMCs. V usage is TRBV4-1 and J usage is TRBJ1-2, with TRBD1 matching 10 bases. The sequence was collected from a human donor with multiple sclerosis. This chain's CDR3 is CASSPGTGDGYTF. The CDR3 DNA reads TGCGCCAGCAGCCCGGGGACAGGGGATGGCTACACCTTC.